This T cell receptor beta chain originates from a study of response to subunit inactivated influenza vaccine. General study results and limits: It was suggested by the authors that few new T cells are recruited by each seasonal influenza vaccination.

TCRdb ran MiXCR on the RT-PCR reads and lists one entry per CDR3 protein. This table has about 780,000 distinct CDR3 sequences, approximately 17% appearing once. This clonotype was seen many times. The antigen is not known. CDR3 length equals 14 residues. CDR1 SGHRS and CDR2 YFSETQ come from the germline V gene. V was pared by 5 bases and J by 4 bases, with 12 bases between. Specimen: PBMCs from blood, collected 4 to 6 days after vaccination. The sequence was collected from a man aged 45-60 years who received an inactivated influenza vaccine. This chain uses TRBV5-1 with TRBJ2-2; D is possibly TRBD1 (6 bases). In DNA, the CDR3 is TGCGCCAGCAGGAAACAGGGTGGCACCGGGGAGCTGTTTTTT. Its protein is CASRKQGGTGELFF.